These T cell receptor beta chains were read from a single sample in a study of cytomegalovirus exposure and HLA in healthy donors. Measured with immunoSEQ multiplex PCR; TCRdb has only the in-frame clones, and not every one. Of 100,000 to 150,000 clones in the sample, about a sixth are singletons; the top ten hold approximately 2.6%. What was sequenced was PBMCs. All receptors derive from a female donor in good health and CMV-seropositive. Each CDR3 is given with its conserved first and last residue. Fields, in order: D gene, clone size, J gene, V gene, CDR3 DNA, CDR3 protein. The D gene is left open where the match is weak. Size is omitted from some rows. Given values are once, few, many or a class for expanded clones.

d_gene: -; abundance: -; j_gene: TRBJ1-1; v_gene: TRBV28; CDR3nt: TGTGCCAGCAGTCGACGGGAAAGAGCTTTCTTT; CDR3aa: CASSRRERAFF
d_gene: -; abundance: few; j_gene: TRBJ2-7; v_gene: TRBV5-6; CDR3nt: TGTGCCAGCAGCTTGGCCGGGGAAGGAGGGGTTCTCTCCTACGAGCAGTACTTC; CDR3aa: CASSLAGEGGVLSYEQYF
d_gene: -; abundance: -; j_gene: TRBJ1-1; v_gene: TRBV5-6; CDR3nt: TGTGCCAGCAGCTTGTGGGGGGGGTGGGGCACTGAAGCTTTCTTT; CDR3aa: CASSLWGGWGTEAFF
d_gene: -; abundance: -; j_gene: TRBJ2-1; v_gene: TRBV7-9; CDR3nt: TGTGCCAGCAGCCCCTCTGGGGCTCTCAATGAGCAGTTCTTC; CDR3aa: CASSPSGALNEQFF
d_gene: TRBD1; abundance: -; j_gene: TRBJ2-1; v_gene: TRBV2; CDR3nt: TGTGCCAGCAGTGACAGGGGGCCATACAATGAGCAGTTCTTC; CDR3aa: CASSDRGPYNEQFF
d_gene: TRBD1; abundance: few; j_gene: TRBJ2-1; v_gene: TRBV7-8; CDR3nt: TGTGCCAGCAGCTTCAGGGACAGGGGGTTCTTTGAGCAGTTCTTC; CDR3aa: CASSFRDRGFFEQFF
d_gene: TRBD1; abundance: -; j_gene: TRBJ2-1; v_gene: TRBV27; CDR3nt: TGTGCCAGCAGTTTATTCAGGGGGCTCAACCTTTACAATGAGCAGTTCTTC; CDR3aa: CASSLFRGLNLYNEQFF
d_gene: -; abundance: few; j_gene: TRBJ1-2; v_gene: TRBV6-6; CDR3nt: TGTGCCAGCAGTAACCGGACTGATGTCGGCACCTTC; CDR3aa: CASSNRTDVGTF
d_gene: TRBD1; abundance: -; j_gene: TRBJ1-6; v_gene: TRBV28; CDR3nt: TGTGCCAGCAGTTTTGGGACAGGTAGAATTTCACCCCTCCACTTT; CDR3aa: CASSFGTGRISPLHF
d_gene: TRBD2; abundance: -; j_gene: TRBJ2-7; v_gene: TRBV11-2; CDR3nt: TGTGCCAGCAGCTTAGTCCGAGCGGGGAGCTACGAGCAGTACTTC; CDR3aa: CASSLVRAGSYEQYF
d_gene: -; abundance: -; j_gene: TRBJ2-7; v_gene: TRBV5-6; CDR3nt: TGTGCCAGCAGCTTGTCGGCAGGCGACTACGAGCAGTACTTC; CDR3aa: CASSLSAGDYEQYF
d_gene: -; abundance: once; j_gene: TRBJ2-1; v_gene: TRBV4-2; CDR3nt: TGTGCCAGCAGCGGGGGGGCTCTTGACAATGAGCAGTTCTTC; CDR3aa: CASSGGALDNEQFF
d_gene: -; abundance: few; j_gene: TRBJ1-1; v_gene: TRBV7-9; CDR3nt: TGTGCCAGCAGCCCTTTTAGGGGGTCCTCTGAAGCTTTCTTT; CDR3aa: CASSPFRGSSEAFF
d_gene: -; abundance: -; j_gene: TRBJ2-7; v_gene: TRBV6-6; CDR3nt: TGTGCCAGCAGTTACTCGAGGGCCGTCTACGAGCAGTACTTC; CDR3aa: CASSYSRAVYEQYF
d_gene: -; abundance: -; j_gene: TRBJ1-5; v_gene: TRBV6-5; CDR3nt: TGTGCCAGCAGTTACTCGAGACAGCTGCATCAGCCCCAGCATTTT; CDR3aa: CASSYSRQLHQPQHF
d_gene: TRBD1; abundance: few; j_gene: TRBJ1-4; v_gene: TRBV5-5; CDR3nt: TGTGCCAGCAGCTTGGCCGGACAGGTGAATGAAAAACTGTTTTTT; CDR3aa: CASSLAGQVNEKLFF
d_gene: -; abundance: -; j_gene: TRBJ2-5; v_gene: TRBV29-1; CDR3nt: TGCAGCGTCGGACAGACCCAAGAGACCCAGTACTTC; CDR3aa: CSVGQTQETQYF
d_gene: -; abundance: -; j_gene: TRBJ1-2; v_gene: TRBV2; CDR3nt: TGTGCCAGCAGGGGAGGTGGGGTTGGGACGGACGGCTACACCTTC; CDR3aa: CASRGGGVGTDGYTF
d_gene: TRBD1; abundance: few; j_gene: TRBJ1-2; v_gene: TRBV27; CDR3nt: TGTGCCAGCAGCCCCCTCGGACAGGGAACTAACTATGGCTACACCTTC; CDR3aa: CASSPLGQGTNYGYTF
d_gene: -; abundance: -; j_gene: TRBJ1-1; v_gene: TRBV7-9; CDR3nt: TGTGCCAGCAGCTTAACTCGGGGGGCTGAAGCTTTCTTT; CDR3aa: CASSLTRGAEAFF
d_gene: -; abundance: -; j_gene: TRBJ1-2; v_gene: TRBV6-1; CDR3nt: TGTGCCAGCAGTGAAGCGCTCGGGAGGGGAGTCGGGTATGGCTACACCTTC; CDR3aa: CASSEALGRGVGYGYTF
d_gene: TRBD1; abundance: -; j_gene: TRBJ2-7; v_gene: TRBV6-5; CDR3nt: TGTGCCAGCAGCTGGGGGACAGGGGGTGCGTACGAGCAGTACTTC; CDR3aa: CASSWGTGGAYEQYF
d_gene: TRBD1; abundance: few; j_gene: TRBJ2-7; v_gene: TRBV2; CDR3nt: TGTGCCAGCAGTGCTGATCGGGGACAGGGGAGCATGGGGCAGTACTTC; CDR3aa: CASSADRGQGSMGQYF
d_gene: TRBD1; abundance: -; j_gene: TRBJ2-3; v_gene: TRBV5-4; CDR3nt: TGTGCCAGCAGCTCGCCGGACAGGGGAGTGACAGATACGCAGTATTTT; CDR3aa: CASSSPDRGVTDTQYF
d_gene: -; abundance: -; j_gene: TRBJ2-5; v_gene: TRBV29-1; CDR3nt: TGCAGCGTTTTCGGAAACGGGGAGACCCAGTACTTC; CDR3aa: CSVFGNGETQYF
d_gene: -; abundance: few; j_gene: TRBJ1-4; v_gene: TRBV11-2; CDR3nt: TGTGCCAGCAGGAAAACGGCGGGTACTGGCGAAAAACTGTTTTTT; CDR3aa: CASRKTAGTGEKLFF
d_gene: -; abundance: few; j_gene: TRBJ2-1; v_gene: TRBV2; CDR3nt: TGTGCCAGCGTGCGCGGGATCTCCTACAATGAGCAGTTCTTC; CDR3aa: CASVRGISYNEQFF
d_gene: -; abundance: -; j_gene: TRBJ2-7; v_gene: TRBV5-6; CDR3nt: TGTGCCAGCAGCGCCGCCCCGGGGGACGAGCAGTACTTC; CDR3aa: CASSAAPGDEQYF
d_gene: TRBD2; abundance: -; j_gene: TRBJ2-1; v_gene: TRBV4-3; CDR3nt: TGCGCCAGCAGCCAAATAAGCGGGATTTACAATGAGCAGTTCTTC; CDR3aa: CASSQISGIYNEQFF
d_gene: -; abundance: few; j_gene: TRBJ1-5; v_gene: TRBV28; CDR3nt: TGTGCCAGCAGTTTATCGGGACCCTCAGGTGGGGGGAGAATCCAGCCCCAGCATTTT; CDR3aa: CASSLSGPSGGGRIQPQHF
d_gene: TRBD2; abundance: -; j_gene: TRBJ2-1; v_gene: TRBV5-8; CDR3nt: TGTGCCAGCAGCCGGGGGGTAGGCTCCTACAATGAGCAGTTCTTC; CDR3aa: CASSRGVGSYNEQFF
d_gene: -; abundance: -; j_gene: TRBJ2-3; v_gene: TRBV5-1; CDR3nt: TGCGCCAGCAGCCCAGGGGTTCGGACAGATACGCAGTATTTT; CDR3aa: CASSPGVRTDTQYF
d_gene: -; abundance: few; j_gene: TRBJ2-1; v_gene: TRBV5-1; CDR3nt: TGCGCCAGCAGCTTGGTTACTAGCAACAATGAGCAGTTCTTC; CDR3aa: CASSLVTSNNEQFF
d_gene: TRBD1; abundance: few; j_gene: TRBJ2-3; v_gene: TRBV4-1; CDR3nt: TGCGCCAGCCGCCCCCAATCCGGGACAGGACCAATAGATACGCAGTATTTT; CDR3aa: CASRPQSGTGPIDTQYF
d_gene: TRBD1; abundance: -; j_gene: TRBJ1-2; v_gene: TRBV18; CDR3nt: TGTGCCAGCTCACCGGGACAGGGGGCTGTCTATGGCTACACCTTC; CDR3aa: CASSPGQGAVYGYTF
d_gene: -; abundance: -; j_gene: TRBJ1-1; v_gene: TRBV27; CDR3nt: TGTGCCAGCAGTCCAGTCGGAGGTTGGGGTGAAGCTTTCTTT; CDR3aa: CASSPVGGWGEAFF
d_gene: -; abundance: -; j_gene: TRBJ2-6; v_gene: TRBV6-5; CDR3nt: TGTGCCAGCCGGGACTCGGGGGCTGGGGCCAACGTCCTGACTTTC; CDR3aa: CASRDSGAGANVLTF
d_gene: -; abundance: -; j_gene: TRBJ2-5; v_gene: TRBV5-1; CDR3nt: TGCGCCAGCAGCCTTGGAGCCTCAGAGACCCAGTACTTC; CDR3aa: CASSLGASETQYF